Below are 9 T cell receptor beta chains sequenced from a single sample in a study of control samples from healthy donors and cancer patients. TCRdb keeps only in-frame clones here, not all; method: immunoSEQ multiplex PCR. Of about 250,000 clones in the sample, roughly 87% were seen once. The specimen was PBMCs. All receptors derive from an older woman with lung cancer.

The CDR3 here is CASSQEPGEMGGELFF. The CDR3 nucleotides read TGTGCCAGCAGCCAAGAGCCCGGGGAAATGGGCGGGGAGCTGTTTTTT. The J gene is TRBJ2-2, the V gene TRBV4-2; possible D gene TRBD2, 5 bases. V lost 0 bases to trimming and J lost 7 bases, with 15 bases between them. Per the germline V gene, CDR1 is LGHNA and CDR2 is YNFKEQ. CDR3 length: 16 amino acids.

The V gene is TRBV19, the J gene TRBJ2-2; 9 bases fit TRBD2. The CDR3 covers 17 residues. Germline assignment: CDR1 LNHDA and CDR2 SQIVND (reference sequence). J was trimmed by 2 bases and V by 6 bases; bases with no gene match: 10. The CDR3 nucleotides are TGTGCCAGTAGCAATGGAAGAGCGGGAGGAAACACCGGGGAGCTGTTTTTT. Translation gives CASSNGRAGGNTGELFF.

This chain links TRBV5-1 with TRBJ1-1, with 7 bases aligning to TRBD1. CDR3 length equals 15 residues. Unmatched junction bases numbered 17, after V lost 4 bases and J lost 11 bases. Germline V gives CDR1 SGHRS, CDR2 YFSETQ. CDR3 sequence: CASSRTIGQEARAFF. DNA for the CDR3: TGCGCCAGCAGCAGAACGATTGGACAGGAGGCGAGGGCTTTCTTT. Full variable domain (missing parts from reference TRBV5-1 and TRBJ1-1): KAGVTQTPRYLIKTRGQQVTLSCSPISGHRSVSWYQQTPGQGLQFLFEYFSETQRNKGNFPGRFSGRQFSNSRSEMNVSTLELGDSALYLCASSRTIGQEARAFFGQGTRLTVV.

The V gene is TRBV5-5, the J gene TRBJ2-5; perhaps TRBD2 as D (5 bases). The germline V gene has CDR1 SGHKS and CDR2 YYEKEE (reference sequence). The CDR3 is 17 residues long. V gave up 4 bases and J gave up 7 bases, with 26 bases separating them. The CDR3 reads CASSLATRRTPEGTQYF. CDR3 coding DNA: TGTGCCAGCAGCCTCGCCACCCGACGGACGCCAGAGGGGACCCAGTACTTC. Looking up the rest from reference TRBV5-5 and TRBJ2-5 gives the full variable domain: DAGVTQSPTHLIKTRGQQVTLRCSPISGHKSVSWYQQVLGQGPQFIFQYYEKEERGRGNFPDRFSARQFPNYSSELNVNALLLGDSALYLCASSLATRRTPEGTQYFGPGTRLLVL.

V gene TRBV30 combines with J gene TRBJ1-2; D not certain. Germline CDR1 is GTSNPN and CDR2 is SVGIG (reference sequence). This CDR3 spans 11 amino acids. V dropped 0 bases and J dropped 7 bases, with 6 bases sitting between them. The DNA of the CDR3 is TGTGCCTGGAGTGTAGGGAGTGGCTACACCTTC. Protein product: CAWSVGSGYTF.

The rearrangement links TRBV10-2 to TRBJ2-7, with D perhaps matching TRBD1 or TRBD2 (7 bases each). Per the germline V gene, CDR1 is WSHSY and CDR2 is SAAADI. The V and J ends lost 6 bases and 3 bases respectively, with 12 bases between them. This CDR3 has 13 amino acids. The CDR3 coding sequence is TGCGCCAGCAGAGCGGGACAGATCTACGAGCAGTACTTC. This codes for CASRAGQIYEQYF.

This chain joins TRBV6-2 or TRBV6-3 and TRBJ2-5; a possible D gene is TRBD2 (6 bases). V was trimmed by 0 bases and J by 4 bases, leaving 9 bases between them. The CDR3 contains 14 residues. Germline CDR1 MNHEY, CDR2 SVGEGT. The CDR3 loop is CASSYSQGGETQYF. The CDR3 DNA reads TGTGCCAGCAGTTACTCTCAGGGAGGAGAGACCCAGTACTTC.

The rearrangement links TRBV30 to TRBJ1-5, with D hard to call. Germline values: CDR1 GTSNPN, CDR2 SVGIG (reference sequence). This CDR3 has 13 residues. Trimming removed 2 bases from V and 4 bases from J, with 9 bases in between. CDR3 sequence reads: CAWSLGRNQPQHF. The CDR3, as DNA: TGTGCCTGGAGTCTGGGGAGAAATCAGCCCCAGCATTTT.

The J gene is TRBJ2-7, the V gene TRBV10-2; the match to TRBD2 covers 10 bases. The CDR3 is 16 amino acids. J lost 2 bases, V lost 4 bases, and 8 bases had no gene match. CDR1 WSHSY and CDR2 SAAADI come from the germline V gene. The CDR3 coding sequence is TGCGCCAGCAGTGGATCTCGGACTAGCGGCGCCTACGAGCAGTACTTC. Amino acid sequence: CASSGSRTSGAYEQYF.